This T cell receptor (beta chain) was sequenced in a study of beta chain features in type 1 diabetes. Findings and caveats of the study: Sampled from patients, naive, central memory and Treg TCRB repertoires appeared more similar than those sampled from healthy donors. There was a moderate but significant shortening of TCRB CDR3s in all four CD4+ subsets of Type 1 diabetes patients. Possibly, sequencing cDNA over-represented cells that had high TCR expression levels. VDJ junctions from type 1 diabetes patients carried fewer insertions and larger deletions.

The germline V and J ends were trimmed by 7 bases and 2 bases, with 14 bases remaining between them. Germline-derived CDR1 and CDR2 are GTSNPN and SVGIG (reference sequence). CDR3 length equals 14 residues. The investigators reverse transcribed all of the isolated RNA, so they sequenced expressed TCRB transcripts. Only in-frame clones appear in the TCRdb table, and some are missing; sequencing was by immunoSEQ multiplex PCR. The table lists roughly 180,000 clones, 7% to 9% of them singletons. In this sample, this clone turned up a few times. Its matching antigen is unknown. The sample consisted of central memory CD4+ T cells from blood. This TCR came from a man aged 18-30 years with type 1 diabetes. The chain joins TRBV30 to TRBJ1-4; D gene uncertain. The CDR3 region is CAYSRGSTNEKLFF. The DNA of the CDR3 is TGTGCCTATAGTCGGGGATCGACTAATGAAAAACTGTTTTTT. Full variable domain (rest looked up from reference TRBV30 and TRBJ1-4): SQTIHQWPATLVQPVGSPLSLECTVEGTSNPNLYWYRQAAGRGLQLLFYSVGIGQISSEVPQNLSASRPQDRQFILSSKKLLLSDSGFYLCAYSRGSTNEKLFFGSGTQLSVL.